The clone carrying this T cell receptor beta chain was seen at least ten times. Its cognate antigen is unknown. The record originates from a study of T cells in Graves' hyperthyroidism and ophthalmopathy. Study-level findings and limits: Ophthalmopathy was separated from stable hyperthyroidism by a 13 V-J model.

Uncontrolled infection, other autoimmune disease, pregnancy or lactation excluded patients. RNA transcripts provided the source from which TCR beta CDR3 regions were amplified. Initially, a first-round RT-PCR of the TCR CDR3 employed the HTBI primer set. TCRdb analysed the multiplex PCR reads with MiXCR anew, one entry per CDR3 protein. The table shows roughly 420,000 distinct CDR3 sequences, with approximately 14% occurring only once. This receptor was taken from a woman aged 18-29 years with Graves' hyperthyroidism. The sequencing sample was made of blood.

The CDR3 nucleotides read TGTGCCAGCAGCTCCCCGAATGGGGATACGCAGTATTTT. Its protein is CASSSPNGDTQYF. This chain joins TRBV7-3 and TRBJ2-3; D is unclear. V lost 4 bases, J lost 6 bases, and 11 bases lay in between. The CDR3 loop spans 13 amino acids. CDR1 is SGHTA, CDR2 FQGTGA, per germline.